A single sample is the source of the 3 T cell receptor beta chains below, sequenced in a study of vaccination and CD4 T cells after COVID-19. The antigens these receptors bind are not known. Treatment meaning: roughly nine-day PBMC culture with coronavirus spike peptide pools or control peptides (ViraFEST assay). The Oncomine TCR Beta short-read assay was what sequenced the DNA obtained from cultured CD4+ T cells. TCRdb recomputed calls from the PCR reads with MiXCR, one row per CDR3 protein. Of 10,000 to 11,000 distinct CDR3 sequences listed, roughly 60% are singletons. The sample taken for sequencing was CD4+ T cells from blood, cultured in vitro. The receptor set was obtained from a human donor who had recovered from COVID-19.

The chain has TRBV28 and TRBJ1-2; 9 nucleotides match TRBD1. V trimming: 3 bases; J trimming: 6 bases; junction bases outside the gene matches: 8. The CDR3 extends over 15 amino acids. Germline CDR1 MDHEN, CDR2 SYDVKM. CDR3 nucleotides: TGTGCCAGCAGTTTGGGGGGACAGGGACTTAATGGCTACACCTTC. Translating gives CASSLGGQGLNGYTF.

This chain links TRBV19 with TRBJ2-7; 10 nucleotides align to TRBD1. Germline CDR1 LNHDA, CDR2 SQIVND (reference sequence). The CDR3 is 14 amino acids. The trim removed 5 bases at V and 3 bases at J, leaving 4 bases unmatched. The CDR3 spells CASSSRTGGYEQYF. CDR3 in DNA: TGTGCCAGTAGTTCCCGGACAGGGGGCTACGAGCAGTACTTC. The whole variable domain, remainder taken from reference TRBV19 and TRBJ2-7, is DGGITQSPKYLFRKEGQNVTLSCEQNLNHDAMYWYRQDPGQGLRLIYYSQIVNDFQKGDIAEGYSVSREKKESFPLTVTSAQKNPTAFYLCASSSRTGGYEQYFGPGTRLTVT.

In its sample, this clonotype was seen a few times. V gene TRBV6-5 combines with J gene TRBJ2-7; the D gene is possibly TRBD2 (7 bases). The CDR3 consists of 14 residues. Germline CDR1 is MNHEY and CDR2 is SVGAGI. Between the trimmed V and J ends, which lost 4 bases and 2 bases, there was a span of 12 bases. The CDR3 sequence is CASSLQGGTYEQYF. The DNA of the CDR3 is TGTGCCAGCAGTTTACAGGGAGGGACCTACGAGCAGTACTTC.